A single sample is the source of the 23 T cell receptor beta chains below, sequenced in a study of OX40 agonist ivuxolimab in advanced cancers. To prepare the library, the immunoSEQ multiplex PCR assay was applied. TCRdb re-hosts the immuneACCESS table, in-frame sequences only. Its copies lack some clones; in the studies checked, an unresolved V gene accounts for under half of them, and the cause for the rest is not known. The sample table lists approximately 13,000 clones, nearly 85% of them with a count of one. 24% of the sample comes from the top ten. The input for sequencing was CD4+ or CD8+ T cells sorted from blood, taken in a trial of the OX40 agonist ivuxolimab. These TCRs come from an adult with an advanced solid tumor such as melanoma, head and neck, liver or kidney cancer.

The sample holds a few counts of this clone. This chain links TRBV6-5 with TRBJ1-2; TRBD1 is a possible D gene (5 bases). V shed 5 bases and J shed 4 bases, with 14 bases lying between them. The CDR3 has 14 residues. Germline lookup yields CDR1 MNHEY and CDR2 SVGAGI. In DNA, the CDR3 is TGTGCCAGCAGTACCCCGGGACCCGCCTATGGCTACACCTTC. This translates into CASSTPGPAYGYTF.

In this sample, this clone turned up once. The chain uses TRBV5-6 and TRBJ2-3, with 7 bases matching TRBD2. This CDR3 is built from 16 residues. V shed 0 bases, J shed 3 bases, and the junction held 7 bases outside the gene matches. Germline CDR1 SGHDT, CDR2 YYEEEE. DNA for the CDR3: TGTGCCAGCAGCTTGGCCTGGGAGGGCCTTACAGATACGCAGTATTTT. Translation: CASSLAWEGLTDTQYF.

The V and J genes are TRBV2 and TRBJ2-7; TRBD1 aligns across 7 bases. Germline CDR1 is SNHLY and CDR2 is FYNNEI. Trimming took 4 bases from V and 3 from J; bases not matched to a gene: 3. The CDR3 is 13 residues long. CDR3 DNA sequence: TGTGCCAGCAGTGGGGACAGTATCTACGAGCAGTACTTC. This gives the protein CASSGDSIYEQYF.

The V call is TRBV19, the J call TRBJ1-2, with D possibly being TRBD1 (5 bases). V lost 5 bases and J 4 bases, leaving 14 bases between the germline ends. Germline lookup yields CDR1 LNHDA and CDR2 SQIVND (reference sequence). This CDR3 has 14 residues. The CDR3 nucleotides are TGTGCCAGTAGTTTTGCGACAGCCATCTATGGCTACACCTTC. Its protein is CASSFATAIYGYTF.

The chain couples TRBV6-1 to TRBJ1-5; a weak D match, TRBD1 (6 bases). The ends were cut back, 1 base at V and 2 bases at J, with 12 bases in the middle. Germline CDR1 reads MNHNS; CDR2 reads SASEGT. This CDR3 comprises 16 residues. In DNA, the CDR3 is TGTGCCAGCAGTGAAGAGAGAGGGGGTGGCAATCAGCCCCAGCATTTT. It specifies CASSEERGGGNQPQHF.

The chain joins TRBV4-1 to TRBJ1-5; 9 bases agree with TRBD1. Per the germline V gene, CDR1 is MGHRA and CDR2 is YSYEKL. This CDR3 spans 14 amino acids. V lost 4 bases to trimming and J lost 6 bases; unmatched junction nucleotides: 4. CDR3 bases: TGCGCCAGCAGCCCCGGGACAGGGCTTCAGCCCCAGCATTTT. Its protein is CASSPGTGLQPQHF.

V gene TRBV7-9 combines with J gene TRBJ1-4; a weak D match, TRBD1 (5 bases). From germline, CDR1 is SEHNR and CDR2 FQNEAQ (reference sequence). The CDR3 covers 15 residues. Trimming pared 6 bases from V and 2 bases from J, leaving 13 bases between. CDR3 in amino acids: CASSPQRGTNEKLFF. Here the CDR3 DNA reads TGTGCCAGCAGTCCACAACGGGGGACTAATGAAAAACTGTTTTTT. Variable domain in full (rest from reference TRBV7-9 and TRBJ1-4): DTGVSQNPRHKITKRGQNVTFRCDPISEHNRLYWYRQTLGQGPEFLTYFQNEAQLEKSRLLSDRFSAERPKGSFSTLEIQRTEQGDSAMYLCASSPQRGTNEKLFFGSGTQLSVL.

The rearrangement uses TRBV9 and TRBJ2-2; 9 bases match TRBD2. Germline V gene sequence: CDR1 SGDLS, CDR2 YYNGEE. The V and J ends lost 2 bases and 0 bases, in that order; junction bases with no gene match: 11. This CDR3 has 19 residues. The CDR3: CASSVTVLLAGANTGELFF. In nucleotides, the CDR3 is TGTGCCAGCAGCGTCACCGTCTTGTTAGCGGGAGCGAACACCGGGGAGCTGTTTTTT.

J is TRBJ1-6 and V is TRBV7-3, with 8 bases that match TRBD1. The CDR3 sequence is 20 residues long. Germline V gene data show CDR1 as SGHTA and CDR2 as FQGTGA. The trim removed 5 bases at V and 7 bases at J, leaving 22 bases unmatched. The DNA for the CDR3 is TGTGCCAGCAGCCCCCCCGACAGGGGTCCTACACGACTCCAGAATTCACCCCTCCACTTT. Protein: CASSPPDRGPTRLQNSPLHF.

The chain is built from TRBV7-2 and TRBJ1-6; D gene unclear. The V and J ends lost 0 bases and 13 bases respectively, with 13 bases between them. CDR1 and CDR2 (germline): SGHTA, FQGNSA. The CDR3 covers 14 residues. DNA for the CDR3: TGTGCCAGCAGCTTAGCGCAGGAGACCACTCCCCTCCACTTT. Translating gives CASSLAQETTPLHF.

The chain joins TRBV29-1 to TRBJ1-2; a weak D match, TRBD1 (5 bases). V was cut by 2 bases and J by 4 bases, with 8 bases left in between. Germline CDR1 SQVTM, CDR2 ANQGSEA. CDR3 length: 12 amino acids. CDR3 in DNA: TGCAGCGTTGAACAGGGTTTCTATGGCTACACCTTC. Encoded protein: CSVEQGFYGYTF.

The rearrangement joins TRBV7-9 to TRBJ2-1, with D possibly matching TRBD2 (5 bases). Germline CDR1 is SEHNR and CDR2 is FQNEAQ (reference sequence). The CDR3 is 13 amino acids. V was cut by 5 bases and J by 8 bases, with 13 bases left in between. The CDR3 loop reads CASSPDPGDEQFF. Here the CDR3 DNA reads TGTGCCAGCAGCCCGGACCCCGGGGATGAGCAGTTCTTC.

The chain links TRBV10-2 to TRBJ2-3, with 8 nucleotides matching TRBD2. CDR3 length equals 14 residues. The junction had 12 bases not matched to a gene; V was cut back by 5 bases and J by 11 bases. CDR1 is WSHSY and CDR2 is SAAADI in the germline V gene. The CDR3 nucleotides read TGCGCCAGCAGTACGGGACTAGAATCTTTACGGCAGTATTTT. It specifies CASSTGLESLRQYF.

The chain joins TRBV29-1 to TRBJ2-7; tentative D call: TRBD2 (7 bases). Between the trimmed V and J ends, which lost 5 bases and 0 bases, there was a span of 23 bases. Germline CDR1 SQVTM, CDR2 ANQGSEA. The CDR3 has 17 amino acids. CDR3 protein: CSVRGGTTRTNSYEQYF. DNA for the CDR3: TGCAGCGTTAGGGGAGGGACAACGAGAACAAACTCCTACGAGCAGTACTTC.

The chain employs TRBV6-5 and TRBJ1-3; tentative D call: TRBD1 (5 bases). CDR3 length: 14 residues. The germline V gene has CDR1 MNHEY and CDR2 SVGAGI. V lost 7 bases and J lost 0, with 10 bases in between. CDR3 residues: CASTIGGSGNTIYF. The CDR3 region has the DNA TGTGCCAGCACTATCGGGGGCTCTGGAAACACCATATATTTT.

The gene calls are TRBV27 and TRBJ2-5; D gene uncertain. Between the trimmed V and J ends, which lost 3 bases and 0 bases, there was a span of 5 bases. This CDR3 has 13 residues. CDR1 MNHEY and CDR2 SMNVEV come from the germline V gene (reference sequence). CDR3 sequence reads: CASSLWYQETQYF. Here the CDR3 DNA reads TGTGCCAGCAGTTTGTGGTACCAAGAGACCCAGTACTTC.

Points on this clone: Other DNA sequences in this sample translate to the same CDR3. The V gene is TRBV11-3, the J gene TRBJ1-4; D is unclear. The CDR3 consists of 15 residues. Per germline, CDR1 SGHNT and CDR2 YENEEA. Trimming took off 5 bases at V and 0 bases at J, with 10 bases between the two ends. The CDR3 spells CASSPGEATNEKLFF. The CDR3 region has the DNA TGTGCCAGCAGCCCTGGGGAAGCAACTAATGAAAAACTGTTTTTT.

The CDR3 here is CASSEQSGGYYNEQFF. The CDR3, as DNA: TGTGCCAGCAGTGAACAGAGCGGGGGGTATTACAATGAGCAGTTCTTC. This chain connects TRBV2 to TRBJ2-1; 9 positions agree with TRBD2. After removal of 2 bases from V and 4 bases from J, the junction contained 6 bases not matched to a gene. Germline V gene data show CDR1 as SNHLY and CDR2 as FYNNEI. The CDR3 runs 16 residues.

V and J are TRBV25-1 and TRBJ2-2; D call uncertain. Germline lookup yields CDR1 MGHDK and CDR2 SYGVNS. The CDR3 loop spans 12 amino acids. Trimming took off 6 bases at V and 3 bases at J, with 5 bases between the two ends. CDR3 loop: CASRLDTGELFF. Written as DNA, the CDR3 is TGTGCCAGCAGATTAGACACCGGGGAGCTGTTTTTT.

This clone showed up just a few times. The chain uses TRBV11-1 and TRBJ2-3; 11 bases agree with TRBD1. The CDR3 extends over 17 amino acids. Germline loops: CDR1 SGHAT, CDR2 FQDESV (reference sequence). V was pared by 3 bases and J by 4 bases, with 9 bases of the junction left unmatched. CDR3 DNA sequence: TGTGCCAGCAGCTTCGACTCGGACAGGGGGCGAGCAGATACGCAGTATTTT. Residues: CASSFDSDRGRADTQYF.

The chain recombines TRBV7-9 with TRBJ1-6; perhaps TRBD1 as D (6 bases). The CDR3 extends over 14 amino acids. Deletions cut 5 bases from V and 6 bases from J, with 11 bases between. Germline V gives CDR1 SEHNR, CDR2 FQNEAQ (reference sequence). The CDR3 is CASSEGGGNSPLHF. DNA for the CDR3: TGTGCCAGCAGCGAAGGGGGAGGTAATTCACCCCTCCACTTT.

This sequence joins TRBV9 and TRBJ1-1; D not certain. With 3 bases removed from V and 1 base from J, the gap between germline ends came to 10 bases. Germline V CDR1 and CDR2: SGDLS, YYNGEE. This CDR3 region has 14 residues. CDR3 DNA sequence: TGTGCCAGCAGCGCGTGGGATTCGAACACTGAAGCTTTCTTT. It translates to CASSAWDSNTEAFF.

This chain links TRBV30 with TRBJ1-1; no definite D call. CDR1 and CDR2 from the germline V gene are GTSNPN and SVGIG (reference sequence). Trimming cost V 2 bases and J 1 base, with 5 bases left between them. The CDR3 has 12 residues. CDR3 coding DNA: TGTGCCTGGAGTTCGGGGAACACTGAAGCTTTCTTT. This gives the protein CAWSSGNTEAFF.